This is a list of T cell receptor beta chains from one sample in a study of neoadjuvant anti-PD-1 for oral cavity cancer. Sequencing used immunoSEQ multiplex PCR; TCRdb keeps in-frame clones, though not all of them. The sample shows over 65,000 clones, 85% to 90% of them seen only once. Sequenced material: PBMCs, taken after nivolumab (anti-PD-1) treatment. These receptor sequences come from a person aged 35-79 years with oral cavity squamous cell carcinoma. CDR3s include the opening cysteine and the closing phenylalanine or tryptophan. The D gene is left open where the match is weak. Size is omitted from some rows. Given values are once, few, many or a class for expanded clones.

V gene	D gene	clone size	J gene	CDR3 protein	CDR3 DNA
TRBV19	TRBD2	NA	TRBJ2-7	CASSVGDYRYEQYF	TGTGCCAGTAGTGTGGGGGACTACCGCTACGAGCAGTACTTC
TRBV27	TRBD2	NA	TRBJ2-5	CASSSSGGFQETQYF	TGTGCCAGCAGTTCTAGCGGGGGTTTCCAAGAGACCCAGTACTTC
TRBV4-2	NA	NA	TRBJ2-7	CASSQDRQGLAYEQYF	TGTGCCAGCAGCCAAGATCGGCAGGGGCTCGCCTACGAGCAGTACTTC
TRBV21-1	NA	NA	TRBJ1-2	CASSKAQDENYGYTF	TGTGCCAGCAGCAAAGCGCAAGACGAGAACTATGGCTACACCTTC
TRBV10-3	NA	NA	TRBJ2-1	CATREGPVANEQFF	TGTGCCACCCGTGAGGGACCTGTCGCGAATGAGCAGTTCTTC
TRBV5-1	NA	NA	TRBJ1-2	CASSLERSYYGYTF	TGCGCCAGCAGCTTGGAACGCTCTTACTATGGCTACACCTTC
TRBV9	NA	NA	TRBJ1-2	CASSVGAGSDYGYTF	TGTGCCAGCAGCGTAGGGGCAGGGAGCGACTATGGCTACACCTTC
TRBV5-4	TRBD1	NA	TRBJ2-5	CASSYPGQGGQTQYF	TGTGCCAGCAGTTATCCGGGACAGGGAGGGCAGACCCAGTACTTC
TRBV5-1	NA	NA	TRBJ2-5	CASSLALTITRETQYF	TGCGCCAGCAGCTTGGCCCTGACTATCACGAGGGAGACCCAGTACTTC
TRBV5-4	NA	NA	TRBJ1-2	CASSLFLRDLGYTF	TGTGCCAGCAGCTTGTTTCTCCGGGATTTAGGCTACACCTTC
TRBV5-1	NA	NA	TRBJ1-1	CASSLEPQRALAMNTEAFF	TGCGCCAGCAGCTTGGAACCACAGCGAGCGTTGGCCATGAACACTGAAGCTTTCTTT
TRBV5-1	TRBD1	once	TRBJ1-6	CASSWTDRDSPLHF	TGCGCCAGCAGCTGGACGGACAGGGATTCACCCCTCCACTTT
TRBV5-4	NA	NA	TRBJ2-7	CASSLAGGTYEQYF	TGTGCCAGCAGCTTGGCCGGGGGAACCTACGAGCAGTACTTC
TRBV9	TRBD1	NA	TRBJ2-2	CASSVALQGPISTGELFF	TGTGCCAGCAGCGTAGCTCTACAGGGGCCCATAAGCACCGGGGAGCTGTTTTTT
TRBV7-9	TRBD2	NA	TRBJ2-1	CASSLVGLARPYNEQFF	TGTGCCAGCAGCTTAGTAGGACTAGCTAGGCCCTACAATGAGCAGTTCTTC
TRBV9	NA	NA	TRBJ2-3	CASSPRTGDYTDTQYF	TGTGCCAGCAGCCCGCGGACCGGAGATTACACAGATACGCAGTATTTT
TRBV5-4	NA	NA	TRBJ1-4	CASTPGGGSRNEKLFF	TGTGCCAGCACCCCCGGGGGAGGGTCCCGTAATGAAAAACTGTTTTTT
TRBV2	TRBD2	NA	TRBJ2-1	CASTGLSSYNEQFF	TGTGCCAGCACGGGACTAAGCTCCTACAATGAGCAGTTCTTC
TRBV5-5	NA	NA	TRBJ2-2	CASSSLGGELFF	TGTGCCAGCAGCTCCCTAGGCGGGGAGCTGTTTTTT
TRBV6-5	TRBD1	NA	TRBJ1-1	CASSNTGVDTEAFF	TGTGCCAGCAGTAACACAGGGGTCGACACTGAAGCTTTCTTT
TRBV10-3	NA	NA	TRBJ1-5	CAIRGDSNQPQHF	TGTGCCATCAGGGGAGATAGCAATCAGCCCCAGCATTTT
TRBV5-8	NA	NA	TRBJ1-6	CASSFRVKNSPLHF	TGTGCCAGCAGCTTCAGAGTGAAAAATTCACCCCTCCACTTT
TRBV4-2	NA	NA	TRBJ2-1	CASSSLTLKRPYNEQFF	TGTGCCAGCAGCTCCCTCACCCTCAAGCGGCCCTACAATGAGCAGTTCTTC
TRBV7-9	TRBD1	NA	TRBJ1-1	CASSLLEGARTEAFF	TGTGCCAGCAGCTTACTGGAGGGGGCGCGAACTGAAGCTTTCTTT
TRBV7-7	NA	NA	TRBJ2-1	CASSLGQGYEQFF	TGTGCTAGCAGCTTAGGGCAGGGCTATGAGCAGTTCTTC
TRBV5-6	NA	NA	TRBJ2-1	CASSSYYEGWYEQFF	TGTGCCAGCAGCTCCTACTATGAGGGTTGGTATGAGCAGTTCTTC
TRBV9	TRBD2	NA	TRBJ2-3	CASSLSGGLSTDTQYF	TGTGCCAGCAGCTTGAGCGGGGGGCTCAGCACAGATACGCAGTATTTT
TRBV2	TRBD1	NA	TRBJ1-2	CASSGNTGVRGYTF	TGTGCCAGCAGCGGGAATACAGGGGTGCGAGGCTACACCTTC
TRBV19	TRBD1	few	TRBJ1-5	CASSIDRTGGQPQHF	TGTGCCAGTAGTATAGATCGGACAGGGGGTCAGCCCCAGCATTTT
TRBV9	NA	NA	TRBJ1-3	CASSVAYGNTIYF	TGTGCCAGCAGCGTAGCTTACGGAAACACCATATATTTT
TRBV5-4	NA	NA	TRBJ2-5	CASSPTGGETQYF	TGTGCCAGCAGTCCGACAGGTGGAGAGACCCAGTACTTC
TRBV10-2	NA	NA	TRBJ1-5	CASSEGGPQHF	TGCGCCAGCAGTGAGGGGGGGCCCCAGCATTTT
TRBV4-1	TRBD1	NA	TRBJ1-2	CASSQDGTGSYGYTF	TGCGCCAGCAGCCAAGATGGGACAGGATCCTATGGCTACACCTTC
TRBV15	NA	few	TRBJ1-3	CATSRGGFRNTIYF	TGTGCCACCAGCAGAGGGGGGTTCCGAAACACCATATATTTT
TRBV2	NA	few	TRBJ1-1	CASSLQNTEAFF	TGTGCCAGCAGTCTTCAGAACACTGAAGCTTTCTTT
TRBV7-7	TRBD1	NA	TRBJ2-7	CASSTGTGTEQYF	TGTGCTAGCAGCACCGGGACAGGGACCGAGCAGTACTTC
TRBV10-3	NA	NA	TRBJ1-4	CAISENDRRGEKLFF	TGTGCCATCAGTGAGAACGACAGGCGGGGTGAAAAACTGTTTTTT